A selection of T cell receptor beta chains follows, all from one sample in a study of cytomegalovirus exposure and HLA in healthy donors. Using immunoSEQ multiplex PCR, the repertoire was profiled, and TCRdb retains in-frame clones only, with some absent. Of over 100,000 clones listed, roughly 80% are singletons. The specimen was PBMCs. The receptors here all came from a man aged 30-40 years in good health and CMV-seronegative. The CDR3 runs from the conserved cysteine through the conserved F or W. The order of the fields is D gene, clone size, J gene, V gene, CDR3 DNA, CDR3 protein. A D gene is named only where the DNA matches it firmly. The size entry is marked missing in some rows and otherwise reads once, few, many or a size class.

TRBD1 | once | TRBJ2-7 | TRBV18 | TGTGCCAGCTCACGGGGACAGAGACCCTACGAGCAGTACTTC | CASSRGQRPYEQYF
TRBD1 | - | TRBJ2-7 | TRBV5-6 | TGTGCCAGCAGCTTGGCGGACAGGGGGAGCTACGAGCAGTACTTC | CASSLADRGSYEQYF
- | - | TRBJ1-1 | TRBV20-1 | TGCAGTGCTAGACCCTATACGGAAGCTTTCTTT | CSARPYTEAFF
- | - | TRBJ2-7 | TRBV5-4 | TGTGCCAGCAACTTTCCCGGGGGGCCCTCCTACGAGCAGTACTTC | CASNFPGGPSYEQYF
- | - | TRBJ2-4 | TRBV30 | TGTGCCTGGAGGGGTCAGGGCCTAGCCAAAAACATTCAGTACTTC | CAWRGQGLAKNIQYF
- | - | TRBJ2-5 | TRBV15 | TGTGCCACCAGCAGAGATCTTGGGGGGGGCAGGTCCCAGTACTTC | CATSRDLGGGRSQYF
TRBD1 | - | TRBJ1-2 | TRBV5-5 | TGTGCCAGCACCGTCGACAGGGTCGTCGGCTACACCTTC | CASTVDRVVGYTF
TRBD1 | - | TRBJ2-3 | TRBV28 | TGTGCCAGCAGGGGGACAGGGGTTGATACGCAGTATTTT | CASRGTGVDTQYF
- | - | TRBJ2-3 | TRBV19 | TGTGCCAGTAGTCCCACTACTGATACGCAGTATTTT | CASSPTTDTQYF
- | - | TRBJ1-1 | TRBV19 | TGTGCCAGTCGGACACCTGCGGGAAATCCGAACACTGAAGCTTTCTTT | CASRTPAGNPNTEAFF
- | - | TRBJ2-1 | TRBV7-7 | TGTGCCAGCAGCTTACGCCAGGGCCATGAGCAGTTCTTC | CASSLRQGHEQFF
TRBD1 | - | TRBJ1-5 | TRBV7-2 | TGTGCCAGCAGCTTACAGGGGGACTTCAATCAGCCCCAGCATTTT | CASSLQGDFNQPQHF
- | - | TRBJ1-1 | TRBV11-2 | TGTGCCAGCAGCGTACAGGGACCTGAAGCTTTCTTT | CASSVQGPEAFF
TRBD2 | - | TRBJ2-1 | TRBV7-2 | TGTGCCAGCAGCCCGACGAGGACTAGCGGGGGGTATAATGAGCAGTTCTTC | CASSPTRTSGGYNEQFF
- | once | TRBJ2-7 | TRBV27 | TGTGCCAGCAGTCTAGCCCCACAGAAATACGAGCAGTACTTC | CASSLAPQKYEQYF
TRBD2 | - | TRBJ2-3 | TRBV5-1 | TGCGCCAGCAGCTTGGCCGAGACTAGCAGCTTCACAGATACGCAGTATTTT | CASSLAETSSFTDTQYF
- | - | TRBJ2-5 | TRBV19 | TGTGCCAGTAAGATGACGGGGGGCGGGGAGACCCAGTACTTC | CASKMTGGGETQYF
TRBD1 | - | TRBJ2-3 | TRBV28 | TGTGCCAGCAGTTTAGAGACGGGACAGGTAGCAGATACGCAGTATTTT | CASSLETGQVADTQYF
TRBD2 | - | TRBJ2-3 | TRBV4-1 | TGCGCCAGCAGCCAAGATCAAGCGGGGGCAGATACGCAGTATTTT | CASSQDQAGADTQYF
TRBD2 | once | TRBJ2-1 | TRBV19 | TGTGCCAGTAGTATCGCTGGGACTAGCGGGGAAGAGCAGTTCTTC | CASSIAGTSGEEQFF
TRBD1 | - | TRBJ2-7 | TRBV14 | TGTGCCAGCAGCCTCGGGACAGGTTTCCACGAGCAGTACTTC | CASSLGTGFHEQYF
TRBD1 | - | TRBJ1-1 | TRBV2 | TGTGCCACCTTTAGGACAGGGCACTTTAACACTGAAGCTTTCTTT | CATFRTGHFNTEAFF
TRBD1 | - | TRBJ2-2 | TRBV5-1 | TGCGCCAGCAGCTCAAACCCGGGACAGGGCTCCACCGGGGAGCTGTTTTTT | CASSSNPGQGSTGELFF
TRBD1 | - | TRBJ2-7 | TRBV5-1 | TGCGCCAGCAGCCAGGGGACAGGGGAGGAGCAGTACTTC | CASSQGTGEEQYF
TRBD2 | - | TRBJ2-7 | TRBV4-3 | TGCGCCAGCAGCGGAGGTAGGGGAGGGACCTACGAGCAGTACTTC | CASSGGRGGTYEQYF
TRBD2 | - | TRBJ2-1 | TRBV27 | TGTGCCAGCAGCCGCAAGCGGGGCCAATACAATGAGCAGTTCTTC | CASSRKRGQYNEQFF
- | few | TRBJ1-4 | TRBV5-6 | TGTGCCAGCAGCCTTGTGGACAGATCTAATGAAAAACTGTTTTTT | CASSLVDRSNEKLFF
- | - | TRBJ1-5 | TRBV15 | TGTGCCACCAGCAGAGGGAGGGATCAGCCCCAGCATTTT | CATSRGRDQPQHF
TRBD2 | once | TRBJ2-3 | TRBV5-1 | TGCGCCAGCAGCTTGGCCGGGGGGTCCACAGATACGCAGTATTTT | CASSLAGGSTDTQYF
TRBD2 | - | TRBJ2-3 | TRBV9 | TGTGCCAGCAGCGTAGCTGCGGGGGGAACAGATACGCAGTATTTT | CASSVAAGGTDTQYF
- | - | TRBJ1-6 | TRBV6-1 | TGTGCCAGCAGTGAAAAGGAAGCCCAGCAGGGTTCACCCCTCCACTTT | CASSEKEAQQGSPLHF
- | - | TRBJ1-4 | TRBV7-6 | TGTGCCAGCAGCTCCACAGGGCCCTGGAATGAAAAACTGTTTTTT | CASSSTGPWNEKLFF
- | - | TRBJ2-7 | TRBV28 | TGTGCCAGCAGTTTATGGCAGGGGAGGGGGCAGTACTTC | CASSLWQGRGQYF
TRBD1 | - | TRBJ2-7 | TRBV29-1 | TGCAGCGTATTACCTACAGGGGGCGAGGAGCAGTACTTC | CSVLPTGGEEQYF
- | - | TRBJ1-2 | TRBV19 | TGTGCCAGTAACCAGGTGGGCTATGGCTACACCTTC | CASNQVGYGYTF
- | - | TRBJ1-2 | TRBV14 | TGTGCCAGCAGCCAAGGGCCTGGGAGGAACTATGGCTACACCTTC | CASSQGPGRNYGYTF
- | - | TRBJ2-6 | TRBV5-1 | TGCGCCAGCACCCGGACAGTATCCTCGACCTCAGGGGCCAACGTCCTGACTTTC | CASTRTVSSTSGANVLTF
- | - | TRBJ2-4 | TRBV2 | TGTGCCAGCAGTGAGGGGGGAAACAGTCAGTACTTC | CASSEGGNSQYF